The 16 T cell receptor beta chains in this list originate from one sample, sequenced in a study of cytomegalovirus exposure and HLA in healthy donors. The PCR had 60 Vbeta and 13 Jbeta primers. The repertoire was sequenced with immunoSEQ multiplex PCR; TCRdb's copy has only in-frame clones and lacks some. The table shows 150,000 to 250,000 clones, with 65% to 85% occurring only once. The sample was PBMCs. Receptor source: a boy younger than 10 in good health and CMV-seronegative.

The chain couples TRBV10-3 to TRBJ2-1, with 7 bases matching TRBD2. V lost 6 bases to trimming and J lost 6 bases; unmatched junction nucleotides: 5. CDR3 size: 13 residues. Germline V gives CDR1 ENHRY, CDR2 SYGVKD. CDR3 protein: CAIRGTSVNEQFF. The CDR3 DNA follows: TGTGCCATCAGAGGAACTAGCGTCAATGAGCAGTTCTTC.

This chain links TRBV10-1 with TRBJ1-5; D not resolved. Deletions cut 0 bases from V and 3 bases from J, with 21 bases between. The CDR3 loop spans 19 amino acids. The germline V gene encodes CDR1 WNHNN and CDR2 SYGVQD (reference sequence). CDR3 in amino acids: CASSESKSRGNWNNQPQHF. The DNA for the CDR3 is TGCGCCAGCAGTGAGTCCAAGTCGCGAGGGAATTGGAACAATCAGCCCCAGCATTTT.

The J gene is TRBJ1-1, the V gene TRBV6-1; D is perhaps TRBD1 (5 bases). The CDR3 runs to 13 residues. The germline V gene encodes CDR1 MNHNS and CDR2 SASEGT. Deletions cut 7 bases from V and 7 bases from J, with 16 bases between. The CDR3 coding sequence is TGTGCCAGCACCCTTCAGGGCGCAGATGAAGCTTTCTTT. Protein product: CASTLQGADEAFF.

The CDR3, as DNA: TGTGCCAGTAGTATAGGAGGGTTCGGCAATTCACCCCTCCACTTT. This translates into CASSIGGFGNSPLHF. The rearrangement joins TRBV19 to TRBJ1-6; D ambiguous. CDR1 is LNHDA and CDR2 is SQIVND in the germline V gene (reference sequence). The CDR3 loop spans 15 amino acids. The germline V and J ends were trimmed by 1 base and 7 bases, with 11 bases remaining between them.

The J gene is TRBJ2-1, the V gene TRBV7-2; 11 nucleotides align to TRBD2. In germline, CDR1 is SGHTA, CDR2 FQGNSA. V was clipped by 4 bases and J by 3 bases; unmatched bases: 2. This CDR3 is 15 amino acids long. The CDR3 region is CASSSLAGVYNEQFF. The CDR3 nucleotides read TGTGCCAGCAGCTCACTAGCGGGGGTCTACAATGAGCAGTTCTTC.

This chain joins TRBV4-3 and TRBJ1-2; D gene ambiguous. Trimming cost V 1 base and J 1 base, with 13 bases left between them. Germline V gene data show CDR1 as LGHNA and CDR2 as YSLEER. CDR3 length: 16 amino acids. Here the CDR3 reads CASSQAPDILNYGYTF. CDR3 nucleotides: TGCGCCAGCAGCCAAGCTCCAGACATCCTTAACTATGGCTACACCTTC.

This rearrangement joins TRBV11-2 to TRBJ2-3; a weak D match, TRBD1 (6 bases). CDR3 size: 15 residues. The germline gives CDR1 SGHAT, CDR2 FQNNGV. V lost 0 bases and J lost 4, with 11 bases in between. The DNA for the CDR3 is TGTGCCAGCAGCTTAGAGACAGGTTACGCAGATACGCAGTATTTT. Protein sequence: CASSLETGYADTQYF.

The rearrangement uses TRBV5-1 and TRBJ2-1; the match to TRBD1 covers 9 bases. V was pared by 3 bases and J by 10 bases, with 8 bases of the junction left unmatched. The germline CDR1 and CDR2 sequences are SGHRS and YFSETQ. The CDR3 has 14 residues. CDR3: CASSSDTGTGEQFF. The DNA for the CDR3 is TGCGCCAGCAGCTCAGACACCGGGACAGGGGAGCAGTTCTTC.

The rearrangement uses TRBV6-6 and TRBJ2-7; possibly TRBD2 for D (5 bases). Germline CDR1 MNHNY, CDR2 SVGAGI (reference sequence). V lost 2 bases to trimming and J lost 3 bases, with 14 bases between them. The CDR3 extends over 15 amino acids. DNA of the CDR3: TGTGCCAGCAGTTACGGTGGAGGCACCGTCTACGAGCAGTACTTC. It encodes CASSYGGGTVYEQYF.

This chain links TRBV7-2 with TRBJ2-5; D might be TRBD2 (6 bases). The germline CDR1 and CDR2 sequences are SGHTA and FQGNSA. With 7 bases removed from V and 3 bases from J, the gap between germline ends came to 15 bases. The CDR3 covers 14 residues. In nucleotides, the CDR3 is TGTGCCAGCACCCCCGGGGGACGGAAAGAGACCCAGTACTTC. Its protein is CASTPGGRKETQYF. Complete variable domain (other parts from reference TRBV7-2 and TRBJ2-5): GAGVSQSPSNKVTEKGKDVELRCDPISGHTALYWYRQSLGQGLEFLIYFQGNSAPDKSGLPSDRFSAERTGGSVSTLTIQRTQQEDSAVYLCASTPGGRKETQYFGPGTRLLVL.

The genes are TRBV9 and TRBJ2-1, with a possible D match to TRBD2 (5 bases). This CDR3 is built from 15 residues. The germline V and J ends were trimmed by 0 bases and 6 bases, with 13 bases remaining between them. Germline V gene data show CDR1 as SGDLS and CDR2 as YYNGEE. The CDR3: CASSVAGDPSNEQFF. In DNA form, the CDR3 reads TGTGCCAGCAGCGTAGCCGGGGATCCCTCCAATGAGCAGTTCTTC.

The CDR3 bases are TGCGCCAGCAGTCGGGTTGCCGAGCAGTACTTC. Encoded protein: CASSRVAEQYF. The V gene is TRBV10-1, the J gene TRBJ2-7; D call uncertain. This CDR3 region has 11 residues. Germline CDR1 and CDR2: WNHNN and SYGVQD (reference sequence). Trimming took off 5 bases at V and 6 bases at J, with 8 bases between the two ends.

A word on this clone: The CDR3 does not end in the conserved phenylalanine or tryptophan, so this is likely a read error. The chain uses TRBV29-1 and TRBJ2-3; a possible D gene is TRBD2 (6 bases). The CDR3 is 14 residues long. CDR1 is SQVTM and CDR2 is ANQGSEA in the germline V gene. Trimming left V 6 bases short and J 1 base short, with 14 bases between. The DNA for the CDR3 is TGCAGCGTCGATGGGGGACTGCGCACAGATACGCAGTATTCT. Amino acid sequence: CSVDGGLRTDTQYS.

This chain connects TRBV7-8 to TRBJ1-1, with a tentative D call TRBD1 (5 bases). The CDR3 is made up of 14 amino acids. With 2 bases removed from V and 9 bases from J, the gap between germline ends came to 16 bases. Germline CDR1 reads SGHVS; CDR2 reads FQNEAQ. The CDR3 DNA follows: TGTGCCAGCAGCTTAACCCGTATCGACAGAAAAGCTTTCTTT. Translating it yields CASSLTRIDRKAFF.

J is TRBJ1-6 and V is TRBV6-5; D ambiguous. The V end was cut by 6 bases, the J end by 7 bases, with 16 bases between. The germline gives CDR1 MNHEY, CDR2 SVGAGI. This CDR3 has 15 residues. The CDR3 DNA follows: TGTGCCAGCAGACCTGGGGTGTCGGGGAATTCACCCCTCCACTTT. Protein: CASRPGVSGNSPLHF.

This chain uses TRBV28 with TRBJ1-1; TRBD1 matches at 10 bases. Germline V CDR1 and CDR2: MDHEN, SYDVKM. Germline trimming cut 7 bases from V and 7 bases from J; bases unmatched to any gene: 6. The CDR3 is made up of 13 amino acids. The CDR3 is CASTTDRGVEAFF. The CDR3, as DNA: TGTGCCAGCACCACGGACAGGGGGGTTGAAGCTTTCTTT.